The 24 T cell receptor beta chains given below trace back to one sample, sequenced in a study of tumor-infiltrating lymphocytes in primary liver carcinoma. Total RNA amounting to 450 to 550 ng was the source from which TCR beta cDNA was made with a constant-region primer. What produced the TCR beta libraries was three nested multiplex PCR rounds using slightly modified ARM-PCR. TRBV1-TRBV30 forward and Cbeta reverse primers drove the first two roughly 9-cycle rounds. TCRdb re-called the multiplex PCR reads with MiXCR, one entry per CDR3 protein. The data contain around 81,000 distinct CDR3 sequences, over 55% of them singletons. Scientists recovered RNA and DNA together from around 20-30 mg of unsorted bulk tissue. Material: liver tumor tissue from sampling region 4. The sample's subset: tumor region T4, right-lateral pole. All receptors come from a woman aged 60 to 75 with primary liver carcinoma and hepatitis B virus infection.

This clonotype was picked up many times. The chain carries TRBV28 and TRBJ2-6; 9 bases align to TRBD1. The CDR3 runs to 20 residues. CDR1 and CDR2 (germline): MDHEN, SYDVKM. Losses at the gene ends were 6 bases for V and 2 bases for J; bases not matched to a gene: 17. CDR3 DNA: TGTGCCAGCAGACAACAACCGGGACAGGGTTTAATCCCTGGGGCCAACGTCCTGACTTTC. It is translated as CASRQQPGQGLIPGANVLTF.

A remark on this clonotype: A much larger clone lies a single base off, so this may be a read error. V gene TRBV2 combines with J gene TRBJ1-1, with TRBD1 matching over 7 bases. The CDR3 spans 14 residues. From germline, CDR1 is SNHLY and CDR2 FYNNEI. The CDR3 DNA reads as TGTGCCGGCAGTGCCCAGGGGGTTTGGACTGAAGCTTTCTTT. Translating it yields CAGSAQGVWTEAFF.

A word on this clonotype: Relative to the germline gene, one junction end is altered; a read error may explain this. This chain links TRBV11-3 with TRBJ2-7, with 9 bases fitting TRBD1. This CDR3 spans 15 amino acids. Germline assignment: CDR1 SGHNT and CDR2 YENEEA. CDR3 sequence: CATSPVTGGNYEQYF. The CDR3, as DNA: TGTGCCACCAGCCCCGTAACAGGGGGCAACTACGAGCAGTACTTC.

The chain links TRBV11-2 to TRBJ2-1; 9 bases map to TRBD1. Per germline, CDR1 SGHAT and CDR2 FQNNGV. There are 15 residues in the CDR3. Trimming cost V 5 bases and J 8 bases; bases outside gene matches: 10. This chain's CDR3 is CASSHSDRGGDEQFF. The DNA for the CDR3 is TGTGCCAGCAGCCACTCCGACAGGGGGGGGGATGAGCAGTTCTTC.

Details on this clonotype: A read error is likely, as this CDR3 ends without the conserved phenylalanine or tryptophan. Because the CDR3's place on the DNA is in doubt, the DNA is left out and the CDR3 is given as listed by TCRdb. This sequence joins TRBV11-2 and TRBJ2-5. Germline CDR1 is SGHAT and CDR2 is FQNNGV. The CDR3 spans 13 residues, counting both ends. This chain's CDR3 is CASSLESKGTQCY.

Details on this clonotype: Compared with germline, one end of the junction differs, possibly owing to a read error. J is TRBJ2-6 and V is TRBV12-3 or TRBV12-4; D possibly corresponds to TRBD2 (6 bases). The CDR3 has 15 amino acids. The CDR3 region is CTSSYGGGGVNVLTF. The DNA of the CDR3 is TGTACCAGCAGTTACGGTGGAGGAGGGGTCAACGTCCTGACTTTC.

As concerns this clonotype: A much bigger clone sits one base away, suggesting this may be a read error. The chain links TRBV28 to TRBJ2-5; tentative D call: TRBD2 (5 bases). The germline V gene encodes CDR1 MDHEN and CDR2 SYDVKM. This CDR3 is 12 amino acids long. The CDR3 bases are TGTGTCAGCAGCGGCGTACAAGAGACCCAGTACTTC. Residues: CVSSGVQETQYF.

Concerning this clonotype: At one of its ends the junction is not consistent with the germline gene, which may arise from a read error. The chain uses TRBV11-2 and TRBJ2-1; TRBD2 might be the D (5 bases). The CDR3 has 15 amino acids. Germline V gene lookup returns CDR1 SGHAT and CDR2 FQNNGV. The CDR3 is CVSSLEGGESNEQIF. The DNA of the CDR3 is TGTGTCAGCAGCTTAGAGGGTGGGGAGAGCAATGAGCAGATCTTC.

This clonotype was found a few times. The V call is TRBV5-4, the J call TRBJ2-1, with D possibly being TRBD1 or TRBD2 (5 bases each). V dropped 6 bases and J dropped 5 bases, with 21 bases sitting between them. Germline lookup yields CDR1 SGHNT and CDR2 YYREEE (reference sequence). This CDR3 comprises 16 residues. CDR3 sequence (DNA): TGTGCCAGCACCCGTGAGGGACCCCTTCCAAACAATGAGCAGTTCTTC. This codes for CASTREGPLPNNEQFF.

Many counts were recorded for this clonotype. The chain employs TRBV28 and TRBJ2-7; 7 bases map to TRBD1. With V trimmed by 3 bases and J by 6 bases, 8 bases remained unmatched. The CDR3 runs to 14 residues. The germline V gene encodes CDR1 MDHEN and CDR2 SYDVKM. The CDR3 coding sequence is TGTGCCAGCAGTTTCCCGAGACAGGGTCTCGAGCAGTACTTC. Translated, it gives CASSFPRQGLEQYF.

On this clonotype itself: A read error may account for a junction end that differs from germline. The chain has TRBV7-8 and TRBJ1-5; tentative D call: TRBD1 (5 bases). The CDR3 consists of 18 residues. The V gene's germline CDR1 is SGHVS and CDR2 FQNEAQ. The CDR3 protein is CVSSLELPTGLENQPQHF. The CDR3 DNA sequence: TGTGTCAGCAGCTTAGAGCTACCGACGGGGCTTGAGAATCAGCCCCAGCATTTT.

Note on this clonotype: At one of its ends the junction is not consistent with the germline gene, which may arise from a read error. The chain combines TRBV10-1 with TRBJ2-5; TRBD2 might be the D (6 bases). The CDR3 length is 14 residues. Germline V gene data show CDR1 as WNHNN and CDR2 as SYGVQD (reference sequence). CDR3 in DNA: TGCGCCAACAGTGAGGATACTAGCTTGGAGACCCAGTATTTC. Translated: CANSEDTSLETQYF.

As to this clonotype: The conserved final phenylalanine or tryptophan is absent from the CDR3, which likely points to a read error. J is TRBJ2-7 and V is TRBV5-8, with unresolved D. The CDR3 has 15 residues. Between the trimmed V and J ends, which lost 5 bases and 0 bases, there was a span of 15 bases. CDR1 and CDR2 (germline): SGHTS, YDEGEE. The CDR3 DNA reads as TGTGCCAGCAGGTTGTCCCCAGGAGCCTCCTACGAGCAGTACTTA. Its translation is CASRLSPGASYEQYL.

In the case of this clonotype: A much more abundant neighbour one base away suggests this may be a read error. The rearrangement uses TRBV28 and TRBJ2-7; 7 bases line up with TRBD1. With V trimmed by 5 bases and J by 0 bases, 7 bases remained unmatched. The CDR3 consists of 15 residues. CDR1 and CDR2 from the germline V gene are MDHEN and SYDVKM. The CDR3: CASSGLGQNSYEQYF. The CDR3 DNA reads as TGTGCCAGCAGTGGACTGGGACAGAACTCCTACGAGCAGTACTTC.

The chain carries TRBV29-1 and TRBJ2-3, with 7 bases identical to TRBD2. CDR3 length equals 15 residues. V lost 5 bases, J lost 7 bases, and 15 bases stayed unmatched. Germline values: CDR1 SQVTM, CDR2 ANQGSEA. CDR3 DNA: TGCAGCGTTTACTTGGGGGGGACTAACTTCTATACGCAGTATTTT. This sequence encodes CSVYLGGTNFYTQYF.

On this clonotype itself: Mismatch with germline at one junction end may stem from a read error. V usage is TRBV6-5 and J usage is TRBJ2-7; D gene unclear. Looked up from germline, CDR1 is MNHEY and CDR2 is SVGAGI. The CDR3 length is 16 residues. The CDR3 protein is CASSCARQPSSYEQYF. CDR3 DNA sequence: TGTGCCAGTAGTTGCGCTCGCCAGCCTAGCTCCTACGAGCAGTACTTC.

Regarding this clonotype: This could be a read error, since a much larger clone is one nucleotide away. This sequence joins TRBV5-1 and TRBJ1-1; tentatively, D is TRBD1 (6 bases). Germline CDR1 and CDR2: SGHRS and YFSETQ. The CDR3 sequence is 13 residues long. The CDR3 region has the DNA TGCGCCAGCAGCTCAGACAGGAACACTGAAGCTATCTTT. This sequence encodes CASSSDRNTEAIF.

The gene calls are TRBV6-5 and TRBJ1-1, with a weak D call TRBD1 (5 bases). Trimming removed 6 bases from V and 3 bases from J, with 20 bases in between. Per germline, CDR1 MNHEY and CDR2 SVGAGI. The CDR3 runs to 16 residues. CDR3 sequence (DNA): TGTGCCAGCAGGGGACTACGTCTAGGGGTGGACACTGAAGCTTTCTTT. Protein sequence: CASRGLRLGVDTEAFF.

On this clonotype: This may stem from a read error, because a much larger clone lies one nucleotide away. J is TRBJ2-3 and V is TRBV30; D is undetermined. V was pared by 2 bases and J by 5 bases, with 11 bases between. The CDR3 sequence is 13 residues long. The V gene's germline CDR1 is GTSNPN and CDR2 SVGIG (reference sequence). The CDR3 region has the DNA TGTGCCTGGAGTCGCAACCCAATAGATACGCAGTATTTT. Translating it yields CAWSRNPIDTQYF.

As DNA, the CDR3 is TGTGCCAGCAGTTACAGGACCATCTCCTTATACGAGCAGTACTTC. Its translation is CASSYRTISLYEQYF. This sequence joins TRBV6-5 and TRBJ2-7; no reliable D call. Per germline, CDR1 MNHEY and CDR2 SVGAGI. The CDR3 runs to 15 residues. Deletions cut 2 bases from V and 4 bases from J, with 15 bases between.

The CDR3 DNA follows: TGCGCCAGCAGCCAGGTGGACAGAGTGGATCAGCCCCAGCATTTT. This sequence encodes CASSQVDRVDQPQHF. The V gene is TRBV4-1, the J gene TRBJ1-5; TRBD1 is a possible D gene (6 bases). CDR1 MGHRA and CDR2 YSYEKL come from the germline V gene. Between the trimmed V and J ends, which lost 3 bases and 5 bases, there was a span of 14 bases. The CDR3 length is 15 residues.

The chain combines TRBV6-1 with TRBJ1-2; D not resolved. This CDR3 is built from 17 residues. The V gene's germline CDR1 is MNHNS and CDR2 SASEGT. V lost 3 bases to trimming and J lost 6 bases, with 23 bases between them. The CDR3 is CASSEIGIRRRVNGYTF. The DNA for the CDR3 is TGTGCCAGCAGTGAGATCGGGATCAGGAGGAGAGTCAATGGCTACACCTTC.

For this clonotype: This CDR3 fails to terminate in the conserved phenylalanine or tryptophan, so it likely reflects a read error. The chain uses TRBV29-1 and TRBJ2-3; no clear D. The CDR3 has 17 amino acids. CDR1 is SQVTM and CDR2 is ANQGSEA in the germline V gene. Trimming took 4 bases from V and 4 from J, leaving 24 bases between them. For the CDR3, the DNA is TGCAGCGTTGGGCAAAGCCCGAACGGAAGCCTTGCAGATACGCAGTATCTT. Its protein is CSVGQSPNGSLADTQYL.

A note on this clonotype: The CDR3 does not close with the conserved phenylalanine or tryptophan, likely indicating a read error. The chain recombines TRBV11-2 with TRBJ2-3, with TRBD2 matching 13 bases. The CDR3 is 15 residues long. CDR1 is SGHAT, CDR2 FQNNGV, per germline. CDR3 sequence reads: CVSSSGLAGPGTQYL. The CDR3 region has the DNA TGTGTCAGCAGCTCGGGACTAGCGGGACCAGGTACGCAGTATTTG.